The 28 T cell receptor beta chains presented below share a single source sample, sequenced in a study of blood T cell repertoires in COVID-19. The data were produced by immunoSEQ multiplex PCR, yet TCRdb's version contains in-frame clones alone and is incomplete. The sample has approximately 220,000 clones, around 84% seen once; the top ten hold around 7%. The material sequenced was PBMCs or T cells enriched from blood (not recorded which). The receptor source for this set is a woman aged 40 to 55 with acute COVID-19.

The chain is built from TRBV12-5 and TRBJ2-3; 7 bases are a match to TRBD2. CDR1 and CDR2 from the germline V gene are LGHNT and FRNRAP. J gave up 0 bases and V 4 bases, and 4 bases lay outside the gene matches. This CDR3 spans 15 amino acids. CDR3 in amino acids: CASGSSGTSTDTQYF. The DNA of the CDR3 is TGTGCTAGTGGTTCTAGCGGTACTAGCACAGATACGCAGTATTTT.

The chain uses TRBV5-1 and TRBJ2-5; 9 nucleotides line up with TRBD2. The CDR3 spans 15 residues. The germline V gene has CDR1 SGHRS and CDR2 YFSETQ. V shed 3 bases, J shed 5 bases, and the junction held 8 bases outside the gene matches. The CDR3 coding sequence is TGCGCCAGCAGCTCTTCAGCGGGAGGTGGGGAGACCCAGTACTTC. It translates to CASSSSAGGGETQYF.

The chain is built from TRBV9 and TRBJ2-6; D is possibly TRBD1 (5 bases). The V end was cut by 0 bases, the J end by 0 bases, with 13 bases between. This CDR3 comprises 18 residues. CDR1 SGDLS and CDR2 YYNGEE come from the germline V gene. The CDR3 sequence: CASSVAQVLSSGANVLTF. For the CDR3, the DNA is TGTGCCAGCAGCGTAGCACAGGTTCTTAGCTCTGGGGCCAACGTCCTGACTTTC.

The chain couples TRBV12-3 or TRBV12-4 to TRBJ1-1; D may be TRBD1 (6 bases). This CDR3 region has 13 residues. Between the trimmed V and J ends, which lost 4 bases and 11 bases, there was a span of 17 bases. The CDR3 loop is CASSSGPTRGAFF. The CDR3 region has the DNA TGTGCCAGCAGTTCCGGGCCTACTAGGGGGGCTTTCTTT.

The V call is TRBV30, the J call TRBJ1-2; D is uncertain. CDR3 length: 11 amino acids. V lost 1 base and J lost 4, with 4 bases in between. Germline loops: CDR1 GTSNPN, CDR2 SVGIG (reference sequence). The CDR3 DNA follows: TGTGCCTGGAGTGGCAGCTATGGCTACACCTTC. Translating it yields CAWSGSYGYTF. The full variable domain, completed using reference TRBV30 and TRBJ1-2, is SQTIHQWPATLVQPVGSPLSLECTVEGTSNPNLYWYRQAAGRGLQLLFYSVGIGQISSEVPQNLSASRPQDRQFILSSKKLLLSDSGFYLCAWSGSYGYTFGSGTRLTVV.

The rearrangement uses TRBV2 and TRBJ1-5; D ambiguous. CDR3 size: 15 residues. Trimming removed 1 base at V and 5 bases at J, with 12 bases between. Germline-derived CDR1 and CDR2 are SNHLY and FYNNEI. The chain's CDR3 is CASSEEGRSYQPQHF. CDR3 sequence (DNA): TGTGCCAGCAGTGAAGAAGGCAGGTCGTATCAGCCCCAGCATTTT.

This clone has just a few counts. The CDR3 nucleotides are TGTGCCACCAGCAGAGAATCGGTTCAAGAGACCCAGTACTTC. It yields the protein CATSRESVQETQYF. V usage is TRBV15 and J usage is TRBJ2-5; D unresolved. CDR1 is LNHNV and CDR2 is YYDKDF in the germline V gene (reference sequence). The CDR3 is 14 amino acids. V lost 0 bases and J lost 2, with 7 bases in between.

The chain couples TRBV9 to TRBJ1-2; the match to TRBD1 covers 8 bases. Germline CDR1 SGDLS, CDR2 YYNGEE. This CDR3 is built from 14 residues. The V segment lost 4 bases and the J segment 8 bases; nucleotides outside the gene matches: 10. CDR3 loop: CASSLDRASGGYTF. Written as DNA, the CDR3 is TGTGCCAGCAGCTTGGACAGGGCTTCGGGAGGCTACACCTTC.

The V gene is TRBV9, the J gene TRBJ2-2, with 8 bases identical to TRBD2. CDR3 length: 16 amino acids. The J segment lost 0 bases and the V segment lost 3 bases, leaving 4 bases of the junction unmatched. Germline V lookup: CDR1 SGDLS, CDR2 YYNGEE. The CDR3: CASSATAGANTGELFF. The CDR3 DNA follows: TGTGCCAGCAGCGCCACAGCGGGAGCGAACACCGGGGAGCTGTTTTTT.

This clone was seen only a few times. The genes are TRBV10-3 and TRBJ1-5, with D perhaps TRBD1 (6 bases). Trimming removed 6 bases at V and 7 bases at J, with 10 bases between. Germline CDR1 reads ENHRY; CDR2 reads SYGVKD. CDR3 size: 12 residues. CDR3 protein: CAIREGGQPQHF. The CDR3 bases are TGTGCCATCAGGGAGGGGGGCCAGCCCCAGCATTTT.

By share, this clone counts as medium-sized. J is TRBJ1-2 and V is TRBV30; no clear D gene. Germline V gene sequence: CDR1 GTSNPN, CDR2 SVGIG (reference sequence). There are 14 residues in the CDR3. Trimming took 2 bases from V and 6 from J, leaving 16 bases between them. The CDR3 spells CAWSKTQGGDGYTF. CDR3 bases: TGTGCCTGGAGTAAAACACAAGGAGGTGATGGCTACACCTTC.

The CDR3 coding sequence is TGCGCCAGCAGTAACAGGAGGGCAAAAGGGACCCAGTACTTC. It yields the protein CASSNRRAKGTQYF. The chain joins TRBV10-2 to TRBJ2-5; a possible D gene is TRBD2 (6 bases). The CDR3 is 14 amino acids. Looked up from germline, CDR1 is WSHSY and CDR2 is SAAADI. The ends were cut back, 5 bases at V and 7 bases at J, with 17 bases in the middle.

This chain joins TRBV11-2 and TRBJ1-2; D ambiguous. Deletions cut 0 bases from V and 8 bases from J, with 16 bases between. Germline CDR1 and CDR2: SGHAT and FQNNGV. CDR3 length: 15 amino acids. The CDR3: CASSLDQARANGYTF. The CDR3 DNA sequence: TGTGCCAGCAGCTTAGATCAGGCGAGGGCGAACGGCTACACCTTC.

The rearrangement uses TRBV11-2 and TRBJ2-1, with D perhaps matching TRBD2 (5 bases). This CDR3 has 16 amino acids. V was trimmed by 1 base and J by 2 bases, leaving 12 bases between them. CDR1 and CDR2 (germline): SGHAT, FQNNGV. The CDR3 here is CASSLVRGYAYNEQFF. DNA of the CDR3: TGTGCCAGCAGCTTAGTTCGGGGATACGCCTACAATGAGCAGTTCTTC.

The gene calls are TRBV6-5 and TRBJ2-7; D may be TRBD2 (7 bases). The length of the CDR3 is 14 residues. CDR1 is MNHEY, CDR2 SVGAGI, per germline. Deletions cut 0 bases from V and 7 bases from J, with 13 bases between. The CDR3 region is CASSYSRGALEQYF. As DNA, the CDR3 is TGTGCCAGCAGTTACTCCCGGGGGGCGCTTGAGCAGTACTTC.

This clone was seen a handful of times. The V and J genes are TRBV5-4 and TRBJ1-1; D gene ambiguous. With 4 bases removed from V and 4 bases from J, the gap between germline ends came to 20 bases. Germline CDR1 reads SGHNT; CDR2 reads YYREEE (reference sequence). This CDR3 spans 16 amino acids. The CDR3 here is CASSIPSGVAGTEAFF. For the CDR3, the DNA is TGTGCCAGCAGCATTCCCAGCGGGGTCGCTGGCACTGAAGCTTTCTTT. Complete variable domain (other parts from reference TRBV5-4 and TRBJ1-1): ETGVTQSPTHLIKTRGQQVTLRCSSQSGHNTVSWYQQALGQGPQFIFQYYREEENGRGNFPPRFSGLQFPNYSSELNVNALELDDSALYLCASSIPSGVAGTEAFFGQGTRLTVV.

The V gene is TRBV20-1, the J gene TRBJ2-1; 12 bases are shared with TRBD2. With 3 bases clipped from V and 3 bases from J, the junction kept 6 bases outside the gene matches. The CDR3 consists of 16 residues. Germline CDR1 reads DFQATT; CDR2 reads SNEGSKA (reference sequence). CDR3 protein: CSASGLAGRSYNEQFF. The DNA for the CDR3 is TGCAGTGCTAGTGGACTAGCGGGAAGGAGCTACAATGAGCAGTTCTTC.

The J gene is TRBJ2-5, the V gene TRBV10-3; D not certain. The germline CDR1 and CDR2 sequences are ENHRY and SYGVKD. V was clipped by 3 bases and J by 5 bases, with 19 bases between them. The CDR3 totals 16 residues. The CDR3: CAISDSRRSTEETQYF. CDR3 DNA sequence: TGTGCCATCAGTGATTCCCGAAGGAGTACGGAGGAGACCCAGTACTTC.

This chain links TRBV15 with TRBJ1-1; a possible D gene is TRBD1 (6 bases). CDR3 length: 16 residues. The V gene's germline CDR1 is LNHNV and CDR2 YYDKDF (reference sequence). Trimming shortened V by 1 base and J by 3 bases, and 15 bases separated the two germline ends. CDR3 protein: CATSRVAGARDTEAFF. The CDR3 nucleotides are TGTGCCACCAGCAGAGTCGCAGGGGCTAGGGACACTGAAGCTTTCTTT.

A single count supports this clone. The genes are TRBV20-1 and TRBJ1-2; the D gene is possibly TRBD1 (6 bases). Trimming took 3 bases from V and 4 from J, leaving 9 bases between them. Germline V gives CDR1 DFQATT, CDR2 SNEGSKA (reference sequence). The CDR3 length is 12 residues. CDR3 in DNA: TGCAGTGCTAGTCAACAGGGCTATGGCTACACCTTC. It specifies CSASQQGYGYTF.

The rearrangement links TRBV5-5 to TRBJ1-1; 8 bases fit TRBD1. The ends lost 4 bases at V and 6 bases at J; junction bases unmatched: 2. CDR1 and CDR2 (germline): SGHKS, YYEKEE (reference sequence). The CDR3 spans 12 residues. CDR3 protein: CASSQGAAEAFF. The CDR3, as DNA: TGTGCCAGCAGCCAGGGGGCCGCTGAAGCTTTCTTT.

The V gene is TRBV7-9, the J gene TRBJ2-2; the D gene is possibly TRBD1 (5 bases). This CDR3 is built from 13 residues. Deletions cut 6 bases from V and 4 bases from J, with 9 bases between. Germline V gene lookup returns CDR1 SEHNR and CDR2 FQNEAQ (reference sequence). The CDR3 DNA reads TGTGCCAGCAGTTCACAGGTCACCGGGGAGCTGTTTTTT. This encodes CASSSQVTGELFF.

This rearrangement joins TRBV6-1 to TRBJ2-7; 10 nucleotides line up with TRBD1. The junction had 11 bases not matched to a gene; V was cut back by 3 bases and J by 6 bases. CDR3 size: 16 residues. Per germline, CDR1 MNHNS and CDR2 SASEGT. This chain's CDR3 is CASSDPSMTGGIEQYF. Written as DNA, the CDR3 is TGTGCCAGCAGTGACCCTTCAATGACAGGGGGCATCGAGCAGTACTTC.

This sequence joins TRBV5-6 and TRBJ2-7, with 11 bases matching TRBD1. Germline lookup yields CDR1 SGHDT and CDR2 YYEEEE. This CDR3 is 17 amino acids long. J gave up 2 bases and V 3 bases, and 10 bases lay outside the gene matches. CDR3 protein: CASSWMVGDRGTYEQYF. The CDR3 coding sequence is TGTGCCAGCAGCTGGATGGTAGGGGACAGGGGGACCTACGAGCAGTACTTC.

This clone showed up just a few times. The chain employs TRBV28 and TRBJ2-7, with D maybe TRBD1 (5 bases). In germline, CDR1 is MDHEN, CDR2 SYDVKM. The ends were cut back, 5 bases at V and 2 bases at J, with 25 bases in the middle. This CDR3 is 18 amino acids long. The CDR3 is CASSTLRAGYSFPYEQYF. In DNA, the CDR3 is TGTGCCAGCAGTACTTTAAGGGCAGGGTACTCTTTCCCCTACGAGCAGTACTTC.

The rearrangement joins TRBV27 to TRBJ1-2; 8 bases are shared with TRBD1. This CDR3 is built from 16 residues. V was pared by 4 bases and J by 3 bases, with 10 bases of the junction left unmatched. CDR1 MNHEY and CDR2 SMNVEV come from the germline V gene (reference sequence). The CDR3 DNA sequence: TGTGCCAGCAGTTACTTCAGACAGGGGCGTGACTATGGCTACACCTTC. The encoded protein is CASSYFRQGRDYGYTF.

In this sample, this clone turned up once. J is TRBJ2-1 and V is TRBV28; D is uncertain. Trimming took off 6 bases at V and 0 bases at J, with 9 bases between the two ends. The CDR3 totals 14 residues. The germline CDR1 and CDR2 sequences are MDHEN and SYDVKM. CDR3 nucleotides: TGTGCCAGCAGCACAACCATCTCCTACAATGAGCAGTTCTTC. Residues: CASSTTISYNEQFF.

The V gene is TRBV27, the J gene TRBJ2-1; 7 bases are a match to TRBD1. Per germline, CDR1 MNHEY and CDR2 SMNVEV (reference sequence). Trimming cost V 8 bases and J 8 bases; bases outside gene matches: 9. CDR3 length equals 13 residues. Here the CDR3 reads CASSVQGVYEQFF. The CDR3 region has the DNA TGTGCCAGCTCAGTCCAGGGGGTCTATGAGCAGTTCTTC.